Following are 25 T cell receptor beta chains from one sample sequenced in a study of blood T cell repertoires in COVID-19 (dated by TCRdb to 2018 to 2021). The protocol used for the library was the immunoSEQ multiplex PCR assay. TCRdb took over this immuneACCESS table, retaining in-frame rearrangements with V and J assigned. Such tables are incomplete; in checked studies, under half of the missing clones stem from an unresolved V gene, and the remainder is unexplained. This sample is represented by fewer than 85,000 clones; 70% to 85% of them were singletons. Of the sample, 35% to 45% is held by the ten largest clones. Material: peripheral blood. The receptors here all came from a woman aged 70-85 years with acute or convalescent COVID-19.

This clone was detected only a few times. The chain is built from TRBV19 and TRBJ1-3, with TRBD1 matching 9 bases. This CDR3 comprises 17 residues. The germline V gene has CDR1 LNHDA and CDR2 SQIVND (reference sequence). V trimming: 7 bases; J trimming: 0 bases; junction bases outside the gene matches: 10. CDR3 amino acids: CASKKGDRAHSGNTIYF. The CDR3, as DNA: TGTGCCAGTAAAAAGGGGGACAGGGCCCACTCTGGAAACACCATATATTTT.

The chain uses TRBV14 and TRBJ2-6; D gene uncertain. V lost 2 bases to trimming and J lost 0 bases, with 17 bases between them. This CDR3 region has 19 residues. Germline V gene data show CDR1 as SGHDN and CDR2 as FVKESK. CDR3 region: CASSQQPGPINSGANVLTF. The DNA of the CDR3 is TGTGCCAGCAGCCAACAACCGGGTCCAATTAACTCTGGGGCCAACGTCCTGACTTTC.

CDR3 sequence (DNA): TGTGCCAGTACCCACGGGACTCCCCCCTTGGCTTTCTTT. Protein sequence: CASTHGTPPLAFF. The V call is TRBV19, the J call TRBJ1-1, with D possibly matching TRBD1 (5 bases). The germline V gene has CDR1 LNHDA and CDR2 SQIVND (reference sequence). The CDR3 runs to 13 residues. Trimming took off 7 bases at V and 11 bases at J, with 20 bases between the two ends.

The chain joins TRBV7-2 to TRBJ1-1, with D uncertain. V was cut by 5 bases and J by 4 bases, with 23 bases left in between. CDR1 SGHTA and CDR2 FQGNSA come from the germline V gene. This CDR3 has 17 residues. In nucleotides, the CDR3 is TGTGCCAGCAGCCTCGGGCTTTTTAGAGGGAAAACCACTGAAGCTTTCTTT. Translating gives CASSLGLFRGKTTEAFF. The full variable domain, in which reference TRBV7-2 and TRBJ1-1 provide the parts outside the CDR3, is GAGVSQSPSNKVTEKGKDVELRCDPISGHTALYWYRQSLGQGLEFLIYFQGNSAPDKSGLPSDRFSAERTGGSVSTLTIQRTQQEDSAVYLCASSLGLFRGKTTEAFFGQGTRLTVV.

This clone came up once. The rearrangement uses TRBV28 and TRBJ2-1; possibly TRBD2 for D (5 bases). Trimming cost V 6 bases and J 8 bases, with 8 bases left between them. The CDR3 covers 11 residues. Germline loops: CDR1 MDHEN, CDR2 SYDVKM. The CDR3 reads CASRGSDEQFF. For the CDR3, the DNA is TGTGCCAGCAGGGGGAGCGATGAGCAGTTCTTC. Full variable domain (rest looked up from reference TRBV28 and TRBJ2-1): DVKVTQSSRYLVKRTGEKVFLECVQDMDHENMFWYRQDPGLGLRLIYFSYDVKMKEKGDIPEGYSVSREKKERFSLILESASTNQTSMYLCASRGSDEQFFGPGTRLTVL.

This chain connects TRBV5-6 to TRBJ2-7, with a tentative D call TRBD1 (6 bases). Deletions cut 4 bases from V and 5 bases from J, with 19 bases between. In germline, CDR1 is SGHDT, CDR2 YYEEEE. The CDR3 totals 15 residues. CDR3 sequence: CASSQWDTQGHEQYF. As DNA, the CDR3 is TGTGCCAGCAGCCAATGGGACACCCAGGGGCACGAGCAGTACTTC.

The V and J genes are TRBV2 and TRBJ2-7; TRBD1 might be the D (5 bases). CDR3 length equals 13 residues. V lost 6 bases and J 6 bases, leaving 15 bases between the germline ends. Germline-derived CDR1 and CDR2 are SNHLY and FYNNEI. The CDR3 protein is CASRETVSGEQYF. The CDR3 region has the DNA TGTGCCAGCAGGGAGACAGTTTCTGGCGAGCAGTACTTC.

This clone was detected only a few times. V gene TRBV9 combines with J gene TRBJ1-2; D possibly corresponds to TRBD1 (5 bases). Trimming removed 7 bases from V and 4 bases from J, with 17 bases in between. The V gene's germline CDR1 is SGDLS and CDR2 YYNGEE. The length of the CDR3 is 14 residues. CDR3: CASRGVGDPYGYTF. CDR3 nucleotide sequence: TGTGCCAGCCGGGGGGTCGGGGATCCCTATGGCTACACCTTC. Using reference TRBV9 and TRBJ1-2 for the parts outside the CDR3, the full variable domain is DSGVTQTPKHLITATGQRVTLRCSPRSGDLSVYWYQQSLDQGLQFLIQYYNGEERAKGNILERFSAQQFPDLHSELNLSSLELGDSALYFCASRGVGDPYGYTFGSGTRLTVV.

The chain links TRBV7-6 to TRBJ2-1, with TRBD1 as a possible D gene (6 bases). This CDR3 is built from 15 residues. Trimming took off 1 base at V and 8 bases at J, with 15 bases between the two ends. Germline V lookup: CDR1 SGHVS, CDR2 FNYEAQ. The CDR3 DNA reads TGTGCCAGCAGCTTAGGCGGACAGCCTAGGGATGAGCAGTTCTTC. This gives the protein CASSLGGQPRDEQFF.

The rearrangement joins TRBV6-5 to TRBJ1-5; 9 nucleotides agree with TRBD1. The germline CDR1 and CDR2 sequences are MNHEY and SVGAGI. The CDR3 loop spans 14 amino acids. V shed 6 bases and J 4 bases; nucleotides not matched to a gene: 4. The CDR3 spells CASSDRGKNQPQHF. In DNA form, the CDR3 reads TGTGCCAGCAGCGACAGGGGGAAGAATCAGCCCCAGCATTTT.

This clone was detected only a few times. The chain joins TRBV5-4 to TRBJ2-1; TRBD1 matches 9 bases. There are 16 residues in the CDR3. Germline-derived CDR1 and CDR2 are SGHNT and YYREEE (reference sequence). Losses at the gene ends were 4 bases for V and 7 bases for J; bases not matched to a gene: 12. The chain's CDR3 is CASSTPGPGQGNEQFF. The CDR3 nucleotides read TGTGCCAGCAGCACCCCGGGGCCGGGACAGGGTAATGAGCAGTTCTTC. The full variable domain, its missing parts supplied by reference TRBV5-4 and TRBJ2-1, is ETGVTQSPTHLIKTRGQQVTLRCSSQSGHNTVSWYQQALGQGPQFIFQYYREEENGRGNFPPRFSGLQFPNYSSELNVNALELDDSALYLCASSTPGPGQGNEQFFGPGTRLTVL.

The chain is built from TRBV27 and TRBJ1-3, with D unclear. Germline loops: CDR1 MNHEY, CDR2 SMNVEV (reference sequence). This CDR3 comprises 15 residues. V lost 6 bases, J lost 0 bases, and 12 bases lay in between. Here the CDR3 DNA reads TGTGCCAGCAGACCCCGCGGGCTCTCTGGAAACACCATATATTTT. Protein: CASRPRGLSGNTIYF.

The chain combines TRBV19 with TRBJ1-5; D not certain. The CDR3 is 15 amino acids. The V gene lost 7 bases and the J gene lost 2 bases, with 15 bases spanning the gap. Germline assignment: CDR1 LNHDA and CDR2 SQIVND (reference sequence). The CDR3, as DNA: TGTGCCAGTAACGGCCCGCTCGGGGGCAATCAGCCCCAGCATTTT. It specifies CASNGPLGGNQPQHF.

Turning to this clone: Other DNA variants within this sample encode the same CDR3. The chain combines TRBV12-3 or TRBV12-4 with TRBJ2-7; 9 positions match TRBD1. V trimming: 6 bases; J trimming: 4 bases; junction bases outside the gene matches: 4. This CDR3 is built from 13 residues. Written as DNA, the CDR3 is TGTGCCAGCAGCCCCGGACAGGGGTACGAGCAGTACTTC. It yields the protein CASSPGQGYEQYF.

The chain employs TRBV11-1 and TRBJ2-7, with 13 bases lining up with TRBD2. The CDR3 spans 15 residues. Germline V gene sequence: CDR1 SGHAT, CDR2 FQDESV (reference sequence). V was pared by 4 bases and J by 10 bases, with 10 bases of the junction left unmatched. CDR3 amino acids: CASSSPGTSGMLQYF. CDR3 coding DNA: TGTGCCAGCAGCTCACCGGGGACTAGCGGGATGTTACAGTACTTC.

The chain's CDR3 is CASTQGGLGYGYTF. CDR3 nucleotides: TGTGCCAGCACGCAAGGGGGCCTGGGCTATGGCTACACCTTC. The chain joins TRBV9 to TRBJ1-2; TRBD1 agrees at 7 bases. The CDR3 covers 14 residues. V dropped 6 bases and J dropped 4; count of bases not matched to a gene: 9. The germline V gene encodes CDR1 SGDLS and CDR2 YYNGEE.

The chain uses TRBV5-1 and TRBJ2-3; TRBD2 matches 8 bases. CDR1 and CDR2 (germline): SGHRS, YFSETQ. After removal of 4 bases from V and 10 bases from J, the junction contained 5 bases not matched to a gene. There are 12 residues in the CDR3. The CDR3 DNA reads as TGCGCCAGCAGCACAACTAGCGGACCGCAGTATTTT. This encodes CASSTTSGPQYF.

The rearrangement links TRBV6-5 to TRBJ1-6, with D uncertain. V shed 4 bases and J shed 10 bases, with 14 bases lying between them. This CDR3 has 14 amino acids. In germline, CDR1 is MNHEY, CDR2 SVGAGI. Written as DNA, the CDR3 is TGTGCCAGCAGTTCAACTGAATCGGGGTCACCCCTCCACTTT. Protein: CASSSTESGSPLHF.

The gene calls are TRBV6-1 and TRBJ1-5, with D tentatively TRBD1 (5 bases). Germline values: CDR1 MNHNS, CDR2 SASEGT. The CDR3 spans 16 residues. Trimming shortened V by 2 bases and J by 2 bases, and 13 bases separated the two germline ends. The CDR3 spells CASSESWGGGNQPQHF. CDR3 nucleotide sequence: TGTGCCAGCAGTGAATCGTGGGGAGGGGGCAATCAGCCCCAGCATTTT.

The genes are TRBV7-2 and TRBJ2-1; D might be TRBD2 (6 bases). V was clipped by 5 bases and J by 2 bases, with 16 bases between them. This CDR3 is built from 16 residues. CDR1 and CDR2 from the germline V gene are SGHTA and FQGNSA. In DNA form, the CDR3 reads TGTGCCAGCAGCGTCGAATCGGGAGCGGCCTACAATGAGCAGTTCTTC. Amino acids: CASSVESGAAYNEQFF.

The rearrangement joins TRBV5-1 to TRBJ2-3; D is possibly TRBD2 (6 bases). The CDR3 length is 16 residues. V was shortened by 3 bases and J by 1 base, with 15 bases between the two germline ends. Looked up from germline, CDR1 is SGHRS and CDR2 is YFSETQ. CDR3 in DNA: TGCGCCAGCAGCTCCGACGGCGGAGGGGGCACAGATACGCAGTATTTT. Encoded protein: CASSSDGGGGTDTQYF.

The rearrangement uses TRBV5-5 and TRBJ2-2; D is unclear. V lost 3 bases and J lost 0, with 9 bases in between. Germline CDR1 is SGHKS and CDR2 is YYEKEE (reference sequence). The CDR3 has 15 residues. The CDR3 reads CASSWVGANTGELFF. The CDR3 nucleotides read TGTGCCAGCAGCTGGGTGGGCGCGAACACCGGGGAGCTGTTTTTT.

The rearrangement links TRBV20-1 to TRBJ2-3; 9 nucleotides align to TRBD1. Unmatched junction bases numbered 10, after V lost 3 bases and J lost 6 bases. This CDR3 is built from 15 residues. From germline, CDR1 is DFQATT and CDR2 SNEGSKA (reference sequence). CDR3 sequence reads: CSASGVGTGRDTQYF. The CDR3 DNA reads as TGCAGTGCTAGTGGGGTCGGGACAGGGAGGGATACGCAGTATTTT.

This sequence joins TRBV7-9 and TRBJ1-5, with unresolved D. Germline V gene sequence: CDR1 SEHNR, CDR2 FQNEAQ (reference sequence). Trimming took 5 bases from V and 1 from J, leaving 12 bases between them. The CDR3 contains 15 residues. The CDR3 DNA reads TGTGCCAGCAGCGGGGAGGGTAAAAGCAATCAGCCCCAGCATTTT. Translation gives CASSGEGKSNQPQHF. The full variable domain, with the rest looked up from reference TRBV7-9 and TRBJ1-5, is DTGVSQNPRHKITKRGQNVTFRCDPISEHNRLYWYRQTLGQGPEFLTYFQNEAQLEKSRLLSDRFSAERPKGSFSTLEIQRTEQGDSAMYLCASSGEGKSNQPQHFGDGTRLSIL.

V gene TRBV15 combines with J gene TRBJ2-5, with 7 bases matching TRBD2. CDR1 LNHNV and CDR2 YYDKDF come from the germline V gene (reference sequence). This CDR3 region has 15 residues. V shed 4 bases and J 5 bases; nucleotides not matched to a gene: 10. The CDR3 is CATSTQGRGMETQYF. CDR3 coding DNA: TGTGCCACCAGCACCCAAGGGCGGGGGATGGAGACCCAGTACTTC.